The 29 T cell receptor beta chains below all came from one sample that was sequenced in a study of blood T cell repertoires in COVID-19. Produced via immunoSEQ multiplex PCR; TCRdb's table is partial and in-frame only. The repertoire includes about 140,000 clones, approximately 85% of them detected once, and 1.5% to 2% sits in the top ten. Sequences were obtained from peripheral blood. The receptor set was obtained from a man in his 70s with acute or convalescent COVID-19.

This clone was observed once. In nucleotides, the CDR3 is TGCAGCGTTGGCGGGACTAGCGAGTCCGGGGACCAAGAGACCCAGTACTTC. Translation gives CSVGGTSESGDQETQYF. This chain connects TRBV29-1 to TRBJ2-5; 10 bases align to TRBD2. Germline V lookup: CDR1 SQVTM, CDR2 ANQGSEA. CDR3 length equals 17 residues. The trim removed 4 bases at V and 0 bases at J, leaving 11 bases unmatched.

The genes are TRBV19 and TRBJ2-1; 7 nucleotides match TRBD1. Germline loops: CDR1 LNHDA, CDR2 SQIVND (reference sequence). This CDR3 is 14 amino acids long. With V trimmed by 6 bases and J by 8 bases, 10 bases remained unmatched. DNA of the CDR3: TGTGCCAGTAGGACAGGGTTTTTACGCGATGAGCAGTTCTTC. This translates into CASRTGFLRDEQFF.

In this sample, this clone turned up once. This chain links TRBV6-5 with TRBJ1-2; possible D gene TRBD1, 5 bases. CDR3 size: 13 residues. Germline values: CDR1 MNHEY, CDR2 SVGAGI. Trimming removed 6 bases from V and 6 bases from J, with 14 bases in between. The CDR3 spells CASRPGGGDGYTF. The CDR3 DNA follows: TGTGCCAGCAGACCCGGTGGGGGGGATGGCTACACCTTC.

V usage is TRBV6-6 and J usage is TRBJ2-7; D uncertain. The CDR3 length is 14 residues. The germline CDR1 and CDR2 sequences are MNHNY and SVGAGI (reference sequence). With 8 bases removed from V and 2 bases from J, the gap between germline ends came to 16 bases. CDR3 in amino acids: CASGPGGSAYEQYF. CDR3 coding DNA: TGTGCCAGCGGTCCGGGTGGTTCAGCCTACGAGCAGTACTTC.

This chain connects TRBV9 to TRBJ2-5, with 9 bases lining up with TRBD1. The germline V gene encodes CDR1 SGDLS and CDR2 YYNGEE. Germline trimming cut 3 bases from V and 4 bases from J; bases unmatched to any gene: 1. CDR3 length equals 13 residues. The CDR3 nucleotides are TGTGCCAGCAGCGAGGGACAGGGAGAGACCCAGTACTTC. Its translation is CASSEGQGETQYF.

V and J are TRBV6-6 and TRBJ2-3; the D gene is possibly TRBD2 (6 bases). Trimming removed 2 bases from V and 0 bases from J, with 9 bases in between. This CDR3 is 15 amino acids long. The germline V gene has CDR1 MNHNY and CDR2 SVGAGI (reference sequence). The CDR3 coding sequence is TGTGCCAGCAGTTACGACGCGGGAAGCACAGATACGCAGTATTTT. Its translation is CASSYDAGSTDTQYF.

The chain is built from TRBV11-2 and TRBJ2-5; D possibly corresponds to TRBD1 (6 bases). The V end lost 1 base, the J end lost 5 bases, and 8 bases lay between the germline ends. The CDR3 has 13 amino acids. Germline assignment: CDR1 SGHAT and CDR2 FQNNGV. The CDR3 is CASSLGTDETQYF. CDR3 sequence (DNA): TGTGCCAGCAGCTTAGGGACAGACGAGACCCAGTACTTC.

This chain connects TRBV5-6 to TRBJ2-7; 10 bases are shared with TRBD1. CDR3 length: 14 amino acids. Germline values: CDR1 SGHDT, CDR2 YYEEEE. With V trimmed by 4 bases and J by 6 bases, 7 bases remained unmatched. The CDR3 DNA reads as TGTGCCAGCAGCATTGGGACAGGGGTAGGCGAGCAGTACTTC. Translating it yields CASSIGTGVGEQYF.

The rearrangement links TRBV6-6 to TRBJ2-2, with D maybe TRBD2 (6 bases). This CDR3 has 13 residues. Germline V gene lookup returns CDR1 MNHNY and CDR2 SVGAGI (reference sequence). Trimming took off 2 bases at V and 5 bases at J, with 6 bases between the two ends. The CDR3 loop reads CASSYGGTGELFF. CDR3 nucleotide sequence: TGTGCCAGCAGTTACGGGGGGACCGGGGAGCTGTTTTTT.

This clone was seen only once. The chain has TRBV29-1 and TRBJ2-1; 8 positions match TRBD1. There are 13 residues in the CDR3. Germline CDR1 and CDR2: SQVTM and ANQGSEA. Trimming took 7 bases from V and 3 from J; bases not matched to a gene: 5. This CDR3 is CSARTGNYNEQFF. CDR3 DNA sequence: TGCAGCGCCCGGACAGGGAACTACAATGAGCAGTTCTTC.

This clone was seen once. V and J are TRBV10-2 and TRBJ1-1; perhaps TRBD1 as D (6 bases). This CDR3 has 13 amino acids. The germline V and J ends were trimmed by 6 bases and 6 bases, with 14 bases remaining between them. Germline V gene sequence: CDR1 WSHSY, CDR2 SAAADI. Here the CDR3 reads CASSRQAAAEAFF. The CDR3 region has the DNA TGCGCCAGCAGCCGACAGGCGGCGGCTGAAGCTTTCTTT.

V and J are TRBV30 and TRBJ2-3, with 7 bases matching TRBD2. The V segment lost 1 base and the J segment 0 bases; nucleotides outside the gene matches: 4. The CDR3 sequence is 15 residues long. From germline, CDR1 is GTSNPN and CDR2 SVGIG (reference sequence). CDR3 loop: CAWSAPLASTDTQYF. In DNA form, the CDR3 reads TGTGCCTGGAGTGCCCCACTAGCGAGCACAGATACGCAGTATTTT.

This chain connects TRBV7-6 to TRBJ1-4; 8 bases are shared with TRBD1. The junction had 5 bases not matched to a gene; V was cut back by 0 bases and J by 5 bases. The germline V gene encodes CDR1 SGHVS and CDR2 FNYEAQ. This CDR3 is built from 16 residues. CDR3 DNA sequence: TGTGCCAGCAGCTTAGCGGACAGGGCCTTCAATGAAAAACTGTTTTTT. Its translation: CASSLADRAFNEKLFF.

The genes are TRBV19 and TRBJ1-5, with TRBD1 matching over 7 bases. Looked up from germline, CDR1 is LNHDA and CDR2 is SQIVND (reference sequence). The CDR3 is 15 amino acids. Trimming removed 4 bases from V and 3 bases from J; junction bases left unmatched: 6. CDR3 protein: CASSKGRGYNQPQHF. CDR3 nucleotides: TGTGCCAGTAGTAAAGGCAGGGGGTACAATCAGCCCCAGCATTTT.

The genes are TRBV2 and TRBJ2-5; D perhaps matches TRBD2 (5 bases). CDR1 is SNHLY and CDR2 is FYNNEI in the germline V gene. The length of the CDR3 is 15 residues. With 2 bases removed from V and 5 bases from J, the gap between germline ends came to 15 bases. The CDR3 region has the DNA TGTGCCAGCAGTGAACAAGAGACCCGCGGGGAGACCCAGTACTTC. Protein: CASSEQETRGETQYF.

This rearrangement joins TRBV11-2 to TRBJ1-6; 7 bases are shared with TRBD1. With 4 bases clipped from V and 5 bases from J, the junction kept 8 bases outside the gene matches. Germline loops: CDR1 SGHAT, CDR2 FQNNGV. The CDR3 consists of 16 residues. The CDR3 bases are TGTGCCAGCAGCTCCCCACTCGGGACAGATAATTCACCCCTCCACTTT. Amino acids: CASSSPLGTDNSPLHF.

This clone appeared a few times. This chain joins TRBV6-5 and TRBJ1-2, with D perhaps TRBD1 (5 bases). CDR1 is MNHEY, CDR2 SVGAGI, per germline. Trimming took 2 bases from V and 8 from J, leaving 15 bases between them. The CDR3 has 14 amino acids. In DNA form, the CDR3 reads TGTGCCAGCAGTTACACAGATAGCAGGGTCGGCTACACCTTC. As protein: CASSYTDSRVGYTF.

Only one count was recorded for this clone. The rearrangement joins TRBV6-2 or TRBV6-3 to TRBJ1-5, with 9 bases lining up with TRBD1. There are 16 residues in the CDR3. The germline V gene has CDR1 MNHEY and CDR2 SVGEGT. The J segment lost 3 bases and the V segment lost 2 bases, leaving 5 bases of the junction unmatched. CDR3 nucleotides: TGTGCCAGCAGTTACCCCGGGACAGGGAACAATCAGCCCCAGCATTTT. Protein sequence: CASSYPGTGNNQPQHF.

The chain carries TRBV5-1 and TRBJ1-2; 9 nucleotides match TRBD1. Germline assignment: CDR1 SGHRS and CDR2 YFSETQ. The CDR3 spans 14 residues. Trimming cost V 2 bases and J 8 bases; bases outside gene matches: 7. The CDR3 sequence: CASSFTGGEGGYTF. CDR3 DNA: TGCGCCAGCAGCTTTACAGGGGGCGAAGGGGGCTACACCTTC. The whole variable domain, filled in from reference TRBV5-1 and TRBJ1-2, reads KAGVTQTPRYLIKTRGQQVTLSCSPISGHRSVSWYQQTPGQGLQFLFEYFSETQRNKGNFPGRFSGRQFSNSRSEMNVSTLELGDSALYLCASSFTGGEGGYTFGSGTRLTVV.

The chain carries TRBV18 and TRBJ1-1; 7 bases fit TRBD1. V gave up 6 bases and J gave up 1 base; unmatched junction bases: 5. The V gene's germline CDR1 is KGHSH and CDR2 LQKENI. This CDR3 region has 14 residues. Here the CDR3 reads CASSTTGANTEAFF. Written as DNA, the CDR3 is TGTGCCAGCTCGACCACAGGGGCGAACACTGAAGCTTTCTTT.

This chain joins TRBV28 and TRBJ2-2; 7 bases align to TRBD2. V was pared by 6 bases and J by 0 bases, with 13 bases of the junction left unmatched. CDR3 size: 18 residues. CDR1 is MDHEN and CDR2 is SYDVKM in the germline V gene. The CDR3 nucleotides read TGTGCCAGCAGACAGAGGCGGGTAGCGGGTCCGAACACCGGGGAGCTGTTTTTT. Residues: CASRQRRVAGPNTGELFF.

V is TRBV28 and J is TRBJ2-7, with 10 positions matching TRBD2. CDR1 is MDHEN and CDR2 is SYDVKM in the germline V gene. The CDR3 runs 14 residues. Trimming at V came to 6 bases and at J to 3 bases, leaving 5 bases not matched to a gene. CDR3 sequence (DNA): TGTGCCAGCAGCCTAGCGGGAGACTTCTACGAGCAGTACTTC. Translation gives CASSLAGDFYEQYF.

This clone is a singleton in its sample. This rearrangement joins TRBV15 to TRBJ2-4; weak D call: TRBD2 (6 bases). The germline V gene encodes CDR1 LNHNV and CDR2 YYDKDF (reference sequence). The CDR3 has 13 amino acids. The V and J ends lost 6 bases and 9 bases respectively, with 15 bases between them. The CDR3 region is CATRGGSETIQYF. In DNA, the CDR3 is TGTGCCACCAGGGGGGGTAGCGAAACCATTCAGTACTTC.

As DNA, the CDR3 is TGTGCCTGGAGTGTAAACGGTTCACCCCTCCACTTT. Amino acids: CAWSVNGSPLHF. The chain has TRBV30 and TRBJ1-6; D is undetermined. The CDR3 covers 12 residues. V was shortened by 0 bases and J by 9 bases, with 6 bases between the two germline ends. Germline CDR1 is GTSNPN and CDR2 is SVGIG (reference sequence).

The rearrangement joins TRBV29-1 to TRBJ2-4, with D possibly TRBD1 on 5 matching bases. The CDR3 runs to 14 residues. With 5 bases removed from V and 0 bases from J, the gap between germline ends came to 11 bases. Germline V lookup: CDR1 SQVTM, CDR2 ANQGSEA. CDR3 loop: CSVRIQGAKNIQYF. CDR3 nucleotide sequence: TGCAGCGTTCGGATTCAGGGAGCCAAAAACATTCAGTACTTC.

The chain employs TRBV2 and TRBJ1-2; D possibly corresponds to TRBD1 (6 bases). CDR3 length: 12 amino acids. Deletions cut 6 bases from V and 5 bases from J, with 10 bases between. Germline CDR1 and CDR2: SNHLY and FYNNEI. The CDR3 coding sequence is TGTGCCAGCAGGGACAGTCTGTATGGCTACACCTTC. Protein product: CASRDSLYGYTF. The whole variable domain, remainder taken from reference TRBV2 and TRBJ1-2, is EPEVTQTPSHQVTQMGQEVILRCVPISNHLYFYWYRQILGQKVEFLVSFYNNEISEKSEIFDDQFSVERPDGSNFTLKIRSTKLEDSAMYFCASRDSLYGYTFGSGTRLTVV.

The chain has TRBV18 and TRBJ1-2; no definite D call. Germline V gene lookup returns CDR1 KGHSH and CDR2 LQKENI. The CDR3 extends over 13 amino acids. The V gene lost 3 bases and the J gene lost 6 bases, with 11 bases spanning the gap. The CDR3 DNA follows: TGTGCCAGCTCACCTCAGGAGGACGATGGCTACACCTTC. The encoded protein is CASSPQEDDGYTF.

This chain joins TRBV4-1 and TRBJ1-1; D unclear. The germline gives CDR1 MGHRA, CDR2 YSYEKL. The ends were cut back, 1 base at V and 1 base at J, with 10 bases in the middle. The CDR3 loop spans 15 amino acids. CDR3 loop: CASSQVLQTNTEAFF. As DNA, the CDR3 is TGCGCCAGCAGCCAAGTCTTACAGACGAACACTGAAGCTTTCTTT.

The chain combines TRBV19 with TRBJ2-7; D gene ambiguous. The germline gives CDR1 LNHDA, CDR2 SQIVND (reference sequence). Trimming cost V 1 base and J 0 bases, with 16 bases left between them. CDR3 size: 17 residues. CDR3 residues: CASSIVDGGIRSYEQYF. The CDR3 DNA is TGTGCCAGTAGTATAGTTGACGGCGGCATTCGCTCCTACGAGCAGTACTTC.